This record looks at one TCR beta chain sequence and its context. The PCR ran on 60 Vbeta and 13 Jbeta primers. Some clones are missing from TCRdb's copy, which holds only in-frame ones; the method was immunoSEQ multiplex PCR. The data hold 75,000 to 100,000 clones, with around 80% observed a single time. This record belongs to a study of cytomegalovirus exposure and HLA in healthy donors. CDR1 is SQVTM and CDR2 is ANQGSEA in the germline V gene. This CDR3 spans 15 amino acids. The V gene lost 6 bases and the J gene lost 0 bases, with 14 bases spanning the gap. The clonotype was recovered from a man aged 55 to 70 in good health and CMV-seropositive. The rearrangement links TRBV29-1 to TRBJ2-2; a weak D match, TRBD1 (6 bases). Sequencing was carried out using PBMCs. CDR3 residues: CSVMKGTTNTGELFF. CDR3 nucleotide sequence: TGCAGCGTCATGAAGGGGACAACGAACACCGGGGAGCTGTTTTTT.